The 3 T cell receptor beta chains listed next were all sequenced from one sample in a study of T cell repertoires in cytomegalovirus infection. One entry per CDR3 protein, called by TCRdb with MiXCR from the reads. In the table there are about 490,000 distinct CDR3 sequences, about 11% of which are singletons. The material sequenced was PBMCs. These receptors were taken from a human donor in good health (CMV status not recorded). Some clones in this sample may be carry-over from other donors' samples.

The chain carries TRBV30 and TRBJ2-3, with TRBD2 matching over 12 bases. V lost 5 bases, J lost 4 bases, and 4 bases stayed unmatched. Looked up from germline, CDR1 is GTSNPN and CDR2 is SVGIG (reference sequence). This CDR3 is built from 14 residues. The CDR3 region is CAWALAGGADTQYF. The CDR3 bases are TGTGCCTGGGCACTAGCGGGAGGCGCAGATACGCAGTATTTT.

There are many counts of this clonotype. An end of the junction does not agree with germline; a read error may underlie this. The chain joins TRBV5-5 to TRBJ2-1; 9 bases match TRBD2. The CDR3 is 15 amino acids. Germline lookup yields CDR1 SGHKS and CDR2 YYEKEE (reference sequence). The CDR3 sequence is CASSLTAGGRANQVF. The CDR3 DNA is TGTGCCAGCAGCTTGACGGCGGGAGGGCGAGCTAACCAGGTCTTC.

This sequence joins TRBV28 and TRBJ1-2; a weak D match, TRBD1 (6 bases). Germline CDR1 MDHEN, CDR2 SYDVKM. This CDR3 spans 19 amino acids. V lost 5 bases and J lost 7, with 32 bases in between. The CDR3 loop reads CASSPLVVRTAMDLIGYTF. The CDR3 nucleotides are TGTGCCAGCAGTCCCCTTGTAGTCCGGACAGCCATGGATCTTATTGGCTACACCTTC.